The entry below gives a single T cell receptor (beta chain) sequence along with its context. The target antigen is unknown. Some clones are missing from TCRdb's copy, which holds only in-frame ones; the method was immunoSEQ multiplex PCR. The sample includes a few hundred thousand clones, 86% of them seen just once. Germline CDR1 SGHRS, CDR2 YFSETQ. This CDR3 region has 17 residues. The V segment lost 0 bases and the J segment 0 bases; nucleotides outside the gene matches: 5. The entry originates in a study of cytomegalovirus exposure and HLA in healthy donors. Study-level points and caveats: Three CMV-associated chains were confirmed in vitro to be specific for CMV antigens.

The sample was PBMCs. This clonotype was sampled from a woman under 30 in good health and CMV-seronegative. The chain combines TRBV5-1 with TRBJ2-5; 10 bases are shared with TRBD2. Written as DNA, the CDR3 is TGCGCCAGCAGCTTGGTCTCGACTAGCGGGCACCAAGAGACCCAGTACTTC. It specifies CASSLVSTSGHQETQYF.